These 19 T cell receptor beta chains share one sample of origin, sequenced in a study of shared clonotypes between healthy human individuals. Only CD45RO-negative cells positively selected for CCR7 counted as naive CD8 cells, so terminally differentiated effector memory CD45RA+ cells were excluded. Here immunoSEQ multiplex PCR was the method, and the copy in TCRdb shows in-frame clones only, minus some. The sample lists roughly 2,000,000 clones; 90% to 95% were seen once. What was sequenced was naive CD8+ T cells from PBMCs. These receptors were taken from a man between 18 and 35 years old in good health. Some clones in this sample may be carry-over from other donors' samples.

This clone was counted a single time. CDR3 region: CSVEDHPSGSGELFF. In DNA form, the CDR3 reads TGCAGCGTTGAAGATCACCCTAGCGGGTCCGGGGAGCTGTTTTTT. This chain joins TRBV29-1 and TRBJ2-2; 8 bases are a match to TRBD2. This CDR3 region has 15 residues. Germline-derived CDR1 and CDR2 are SQVTM and ANQGSEA. The V gene end was trimmed by 0 bases and the J gene end by 6 bases; junction bases not matched to a gene: 6.

This rearrangement joins TRBV23-1 to TRBJ1-1; D is unclear. TRBV23-1 is reported as an ORF; its role is uncertain. V was clipped by 3 bases and J by 1 base, with 9 bases between them. CDR3 length: 14 amino acids. The CDR3 region is CASSQGLANTEAFF. CDR3 sequence (DNA): TGCGCCAGCAGTCAGGGGTTAGCGAACACTGAAGCTTTCTTT.

V gene TRBV6-5 combines with J gene TRBJ1-6; D remains ambiguous. Trimming took 2 bases from V and 8 from J, leaving 10 bases between them. Germline values: CDR1 MNHEY, CDR2 SVGAGI. This CDR3 has 14 amino acids. The CDR3, as DNA: TGTGCCAGCAGTTACGTGCGCGGACATTCACCCCTCCACTTT. Translated, it gives CASSYVRGHSPLHF.

This clone was observed a single time. The chain is built from TRBV19 and TRBJ1-5; 7 bases are a match to TRBD1. The CDR3 covers 15 residues. CDR1 is LNHDA, CDR2 SQIVND, per germline (reference sequence). With V trimmed by 7 bases and J by 2 bases, 8 bases remained unmatched. CDR3 DNA: TGTGCCAGTACCTCGGGGCAGGGGGGCAATCAGCCCCAGCATTTT. As protein: CASTSGQGGNQPQHF.

V usage is TRBV7-6 and J usage is TRBJ2-7, with D tentatively TRBD1 (6 bases). The germline CDR1 and CDR2 sequences are SGHVS and FNYEAQ. This CDR3 is 14 amino acids long. V lost 0 bases, J lost 5 bases, and 11 bases lay in between. CDR3: CASSLAQGSNEQYF. CDR3 nucleotide sequence: TGTGCCAGCAGCTTAGCTCAGGGGTCCAACGAGCAGTACTTC.

The chain links TRBV4-3 to TRBJ2-3; 9 nucleotides match TRBD1. Germline V gene lookup returns CDR1 LGHNA and CDR2 YSLEER. The CDR3 totals 15 residues. Losses at the gene ends were 1 base for V and 5 bases for J; bases not matched to a gene: 4. Here the CDR3 reads CASSQGDRVVDTQYF. The CDR3 DNA is TGCGCCAGCAGCCAAGGGGACAGGGTCGTAGATACGCAGTATTTT.

Here the CDR3 reads CASTAVAVGSNQPQHF. The CDR3 DNA sequence: TGTGCCAGCACCGCGGTAGCAGTTGGGAGCAATCAGCCCCAGCATTTT. This chain joins TRBV2 and TRBJ1-5; D remains unclear. V was shortened by 7 bases and J by 1 base, with 17 bases between the two germline ends. CDR3 length: 16 amino acids. The germline gives CDR1 SNHLY, CDR2 FYNNEI.

The gene calls are TRBV6-5 and TRBJ2-2; D perhaps matches TRBD2 (5 bases). Trimming took off 0 bases at V and 7 bases at J, with 9 bases between the two ends. The CDR3 is 14 residues long. Germline values: CDR1 MNHEY, CDR2 SVGAGI. The CDR3 DNA reads as TGTGCCAGCAGTTACTCGACGGGGTTCGGGGAGCTGTTTTTT. Amino acids: CASSYSTGFGELFF.

The chain recombines TRBV14 with TRBJ2-5, with D perhaps TRBD1 (6 bases). From germline, CDR1 is SGHDN and CDR2 FVKESK. This CDR3 is built from 16 residues. Trimming took off 4 bases at V and 2 bases at J, with 17 bases between the two ends. CDR3 coding DNA: TGTGCCAGCAGCCCCTTGTACCGGGACACACAAGAGACCCAGTACTTC. Its translation is CASSPLYRDTQETQYF.

The rearrangement links TRBV15 to TRBJ1-5; 9 bases fit TRBD1. The V gene end was trimmed by 5 bases and the J gene end by 7 bases; junction bases not matched to a gene: 3. This CDR3 is built from 13 residues. The germline gives CDR1 LNHNV, CDR2 YYDKDF (reference sequence). CDR3 DNA sequence: TGTGCCACCAGCGGGACAGGGAGACAGCCCCAGCATTTT. Its protein is CATSGTGRQPQHF. Supplemented by reference TRBV15 and TRBJ1-5, the full variable domain reads DAMVIQNPRYQVTQFGKPVTLSCSQTLNHNVMYWYQQKSSQAPKLLFHYYDKDFNNEADTPDNFQSRRPNTSFCFLDIRSPGLGDTAMYLCATSGTGRQPQHFGDGTRLSIL.

This rearrangement joins TRBV6-1 to TRBJ2-5; D gene unclear. Germline CDR1 is MNHNS and CDR2 is SASEGT. CDR3 length: 12 amino acids. Trimming took 9 bases from V and 0 from J, leaving 8 bases between them. As DNA, the CDR3 is TGTGCCAGTTACGGGTACCAAGAGACCCAGTACTTC. It encodes CASYGYQETQYF.

This clone appeared a single time. The chain has TRBV28 and TRBJ2-5; TRBD1 agrees at 7 bases. Matching the DNA end better, TRBJ2-7 makes the J call doubtful. The CDR3 runs 17 residues. The germline V gene has CDR1 MDHEN and CDR2 SYDVKM. CDR3 in amino acids: CASSPRRDRDSSYEQYF. The CDR3 bases are TGTGCCAGCAGTCCACGAAGGGACAGAGACAGCTCCTACGAGCAGTACTTC.

To note about this clone: The same CDR3 also results from other DNA sequences found in this sample. This chain uses TRBV19 with TRBJ1-5; TRBD1 is a possible D gene (5 bases). The CDR3 is 14 amino acids. The V and J ends lost 4 bases and 4 bases respectively, with 11 bases between them. The germline V gene encodes CDR1 LNHDA and CDR2 SQIVND (reference sequence). This CDR3 is CASSSWGSNQPQHF. In DNA form, the CDR3 reads TGTGCCAGTAGTAGCTGGGGGTCTAATCAGCCCCAGCATTTT.

CDR3 sequence (DNA): TGTGCCATCAGGGGGGGACAGGGGGATCCCTACGAGCAGTACTTC. Amino acids: CAIRGGQGDPYEQYF. This chain uses TRBV10-3 with TRBJ2-7, with 11 bases aligning to TRBD1. The V gene's germline CDR1 is ENHRY and CDR2 SYGVKD. CDR3 length equals 15 residues. The J segment lost 2 bases and the V segment lost 6 bases, leaving 6 bases of the junction unmatched.

The chain links TRBV28 to TRBJ1-5; the D is unclear. In germline, CDR1 is MDHEN, CDR2 SYDVKM. The CDR3 length is 13 residues. V shed 3 bases and J shed 6 bases, with 9 bases lying between them. CDR3 protein: CASSFRAPQPQHF. In DNA, the CDR3 is TGTGCCAGCAGTTTCCGGGCCCCTCAGCCCCAGCATTTT.

This rearrangement joins TRBV7-6 to TRBJ2-7; tentatively, D is TRBD1 (5 bases). The V and J ends lost 1 base and 3 bases respectively, with 16 bases between them. The CDR3 consists of 16 residues. In germline, CDR1 is SGHVS, CDR2 FNYEAQ. The DNA of the CDR3 is TGTGCCAGCAGCTTAGTTGCCCCCGGGCAGGGCTACGAGCAGTACTTC. Its protein is CASSLVAPGQGYEQYF.

This clone was observed a single time. The CDR3 is CASSYSRRNTEAFF. DNA of the CDR3: TGTGCCAGCAGTTACTCGAGGCGGAACACTGAAGCTTTCTTT. The genes are TRBV6-5 and TRBJ1-1, with D unresolved. Germline-derived CDR1 and CDR2 are MNHEY and SVGAGI. V was shortened by 0 bases and J by 1 base, with 6 bases between the two germline ends. The CDR3 is 14 residues long.

This chain uses TRBV7-9 with TRBJ2-7; tentatively, D is TRBD1 (5 bases). This CDR3 spans 15 amino acids. Deletions cut 3 bases from V and 3 bases from J, with 15 bases between. Per germline, CDR1 SEHNR and CDR2 FQNEAQ (reference sequence). The CDR3 is CASSFPTEHRYEQYF. The CDR3 DNA sequence: TGTGCCAGCAGCTTCCCGACAGAGCACCGCTACGAGCAGTACTTC. Complete variable domain (other parts from reference TRBV7-9 and TRBJ2-7): DTGVSQNPRHKITKRGQNVTFRCDPISEHNRLYWYRQTLGQGPEFLTYFQNEAQLEKSRLLSDRFSAERPKGSFSTLEIQRTEQGDSAMYLCASSFPTEHRYEQYFGPGTRLTVT.

CDR3 protein: CASSGLTGNYGYTF. CDR3 DNA: TGTGCCAGTAGTGGATTGACAGGGAACTATGGCTACACCTTC. This rearrangement joins TRBV19 to TRBJ1-2, with TRBD1 identical over 7 bases. CDR1 and CDR2 from the germline V gene are LNHDA and SQIVND (reference sequence). With 5 bases clipped from V and 2 bases from J, the junction kept 5 bases outside the gene matches. The length of the CDR3 is 14 residues.